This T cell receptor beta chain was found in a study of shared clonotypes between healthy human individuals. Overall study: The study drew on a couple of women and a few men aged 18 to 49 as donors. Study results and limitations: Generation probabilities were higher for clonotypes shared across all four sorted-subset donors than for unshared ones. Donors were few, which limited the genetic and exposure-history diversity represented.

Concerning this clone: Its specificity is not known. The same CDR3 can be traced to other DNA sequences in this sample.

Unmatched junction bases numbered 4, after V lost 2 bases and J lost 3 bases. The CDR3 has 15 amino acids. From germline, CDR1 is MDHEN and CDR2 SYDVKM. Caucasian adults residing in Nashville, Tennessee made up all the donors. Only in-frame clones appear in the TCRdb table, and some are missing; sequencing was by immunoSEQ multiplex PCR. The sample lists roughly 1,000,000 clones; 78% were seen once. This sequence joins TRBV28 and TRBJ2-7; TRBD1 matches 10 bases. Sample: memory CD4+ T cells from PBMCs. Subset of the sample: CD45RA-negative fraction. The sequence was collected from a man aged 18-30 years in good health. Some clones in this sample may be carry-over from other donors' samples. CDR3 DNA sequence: TGTGCCAGCAGTTTAGGGGACAGGGGTCGCTACGAGCAGTACTTC. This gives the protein CASSLGDRGRYEQYF.